Listed below are T cell receptor beta chains from one sample, sequenced in a study of blood T cell repertoires in COVID-19. Clones were sequenced by immunoSEQ multiplex PCR, and TCRdb holds only the in-frame ones, with some missing. Of more than 85,000 clones detected, roughly 83% appear once; the ten largest clones hold 15% to 20%. Specimen: peripheral blood. The origin of the receptors is a woman aged 55-75 years with acute or convalescent COVID-19. Both conserved end residues are part of each CDR3. A D gene is named only where the DNA matches it firmly. Not all rows give a size; the values are once, few, many and, for expanded clones, a class.

V	D	size	J	CDR3	DNA
TRBV28	.	.	TRBJ2-3	CASSPWGADTQYF	TGTGCCAGCAGTCCTTGGGGCGCAGATACGCAGTATTTT
TRBV28	.	.	TRBJ2-7	CASTRTTLAYEQYF	TGTGCCAGCACCAGGACAACCCTGGCCTACGAGCAGTACTTC
TRBV10-3	TRBD1	.	TRBJ1-6	CARRDRGDSPLHF	TGTGCCAGGAGAGACAGGGGTGATTCACCCCTCCACTTT
TRBV10-1	TRBD1	.	TRBJ1-6	CASAPRRWDRNSPLHF	TGCGCCAGCGCCCCCCGCCGCTGGGACAGAAATTCACCCCTCCACTTT
TRBV6-5	.	.	TRBJ1-1	CASTGGQGWVTEAFF	TGTGCCAGCACGGGGGGCCAGGGATGGGTCACTGAAGCTTTCTTT
TRBV18	TRBD1	.	TRBJ1-2	CASSPSQGANYGYTF	TGTGCCAGCTCACCTTCACAGGGGGCTAACTATGGCTACACCTTC
TRBV5-1	TRBD1	.	TRBJ1-4	CASNRDSSEGKLFF	TGCGCCAGCAACCGGGACAGTAGTGAGGGAAAACTGTTTTTT
TRBV4-3	TRBD2	.	TRBJ2-2	CASRREGLGTGELFF	TGCGCCAGCAGGCGGGAGGGCCTAGGCACCGGGGAGCTGTTTTTT
TRBV7-9	.	.	TRBJ2-6	CASSPRESSGANVLTF	TGTGCCAGCAGCCCACGGGAGTCCTCTGGGGCCAACGTCCTGACTTTC
TRBV27	.	.	TRBJ1-5	CASSKTEDQPQHF	TGTGCCAGCAGTAAGACAGAGGATCAGCCCCAGCATTTT
TRBV5-1	.	.	TRBJ1-5	CASRGPGDDQPQHF	TGCGCCAGCAGGGGGCCAGGGGACGATCAGCCCCAGCATTTT
TRBV20-1	.	once	TRBJ1-1	CSARDLTEAFF	TGCAGTGCTAGAGATCTCACTGAAGCTTTCTTT
TRBV10-3	.	.	TRBJ2-3	CAISESTGGPDTQYF	TGTGCCATCAGTGAGTCTACGGGGGGCCCAGATACGCAGTATTTT
TRBV9	TRBD2	.	TRBJ2-1	CASGRTSRGEQFF	TGTGCCAGCGGACGGACTAGCCGGGGCGAGCAGTTCTTC
TRBV6-2/TRBV6-3	TRBD1	.	TRBJ1-2	CASSYSIPGTGMEGYTF	TGTGCCAGCAGTTACTCGATACCCGGGACAGGGATGGAGGGCTACACCTTC
TRBV29-1	.	.	TRBJ1-4	CSVEGTENEKLFF	TGCAGCGTTGAAGGGACAGAGAATGAAAAACTGTTTTTT
TRBV4-1	TRBD1	.	TRBJ2-2	CASSQEARSGTANTGELFF	TGCGCCAGCAGCCAAGAGGCCAGGTCCGGGACAGCGAACACCGGGGAGCTGTTTTTT
TRBV28	.	.	TRBJ2-4	CASSLEGVLAKNIQYF	TGTGCCAGCAGTTTAGAGGGGGTGTTGGCCAAAAACATTCAGTACTTC
TRBV28	TRBD1	.	TRBJ1-2	CASSLIPDRDGYTF	TGTGCCAGCAGTTTGATACCGGACAGGGATGGCTACACCTTC
TRBV19	TRBD2	.	TRBJ2-1	CASSKTSGISSYNEQFF	TGTGCCAGTAGTAAGACTAGCGGGATAAGCTCCTACAATGAGCAGTTCTTC
TRBV7-9	.	.	TRBJ2-5	CASSQGGYGTQYF	TGTGCCAGCAGCCAAGGCGGATATGGGACCCAGTACTTC
TRBV2	TRBD1	.	TRBJ1-5	CASRRDRAGNQPQHF	TGTGCCAGCAGACGTGACAGGGCTGGCAATCAGCCCCAGCATTTT
TRBV7-2	.	.	TRBJ1-1	CASREGEGSPAFF	TGTGCCAGCAGGGAGGGAGAGGGTTCACCAGCTTTCTTT
TRBV28	.	.	TRBJ2-7	CASSLSSYEQYF	TGTGCCAGCAGTTTATCGTCCTACGAGCAGTACTTC
TRBV9	TRBD1	.	TRBJ2-2	CASSEGVTGSGELFF	TGTGCCAGCAGCGAAGGGGTGACAGGGTCCGGGGAGCTGTTTTTT
TRBV7-9	.	.	TRBJ2-7	CASSFGPELAYEQYF	TGTGCCAGCAGCTTTGGGCCCGAGCTCGCCTACGAGCAGTACTTC
TRBV2	TRBD1	.	TRBJ1-5	CASTEGGQGAPQHF	TGTGCCAGCACCGAGGGGGGACAGGGTGCGCCCCAGCATTTT
TRBV6-5	.	.	TRBJ1-5	CASGGRVNQPQHF	TGTGCCAGCGGGGGCAGGGTAAATCAGCCCCAGCATTTT
TRBV27	TRBD1	.	TRBJ1-4	CASSNQGAGEKLFF	TGTGCCAGCAGTAATCAGGGGGCCGGGGAAAAACTGTTTTTT
TRBV3-1/TRBV3-2	.	once	TRBJ1-2	CASSGGYGYTF	TGTGCCAGCAGCGGAGGGTACGGCTACACCTTC
TRBV30	.	.	TRBJ1-5	CAWNEQDNQPQHF	TGTGCCTGGAATGAACAGGACAATCAGCCCCAGCATTTT
TRBV27	TRBD2	.	TRBJ2-7	CASRGLAEYSYEQYF	TGTGCCAGCAGGGGCCTAGCGGAGTACTCCTACGAGCAGTACTTC
TRBV18	.	.	TRBJ1-2	CASSPATGTNYGYTF	TGTGCCAGCTCACCAGCCACAGGGACGAACTATGGCTACACCTTC
TRBV5-1	.	.	TRBJ1-1	CASSRDGDTEAFF	TGCGCCAGCAGTCGTGACGGGGACACTGAAGCTTTCTTT
TRBV5-1	TRBD1	.	TRBJ1-1	CASSFSGQGTTEAFF	TGCGCCAGCAGCTTTAGTGGACAGGGAACCACTGAAGCTTTCTTT
TRBV24-1	.	.	TRBJ2-1	CATSDLNSGVTYNEQFF	TGTGCCACCAGTGATCTTAATTCAGGGGTAACCTACAATGAGCAGTTCTTC
TRBV19	.	.	TRBJ1-5	CATPARGVYSNQPQHF	TGTGCCACTCCAGCCCGGGGAGTCTATAGCAATCAGCCCCAGCATTTT
TRBV18	TRBD2	.	TRBJ2-1	CASSQLAGGYNEQFF	TGTGCCAGCTCACAACTAGCGGGGGGTTACAATGAGCAGTTCTTC
TRBV29-1	.	.	TRBJ1-4	CSVTRSGTNEKLFF	TGCAGCGTTACTCGTTCGGGGACTAATGAAAAACTGTTTTTT
TRBV6-5	.	once	TRBJ2-7	CASTDPVEDEQYF	TGTGCCAGCACCGACCCAGTGGAGGACGAGCAGTACTTC
TRBV24-1	TRBD1	many	TRBJ1-5	CATSSAGGGQPQHF	TGTGCCACCAGTTCGGCAGGGGGCGGACAGCCCCAGCATTTT
TRBV19	TRBD1	.	TRBJ1-4	CASRGGADEKLFF	TGTGCCAGTCGAGGGGGCGCAGATGAAAAACTGTTTTTT
TRBV5-1	.	.	TRBJ1-3	CASSLSTGVGNTIYF	TGCGCCAGCAGCCTATCGACAGGCGTGGGCAACACCATATATTTT
TRBV10-3	.	.	TRBJ1-6	CAIRAGTGVNSPLHF	TGTGCCATCAGGGCCGGGACGGGGGTTAATTCACCCCTCCACTTT
TRBV28	TRBD1	.	TRBJ2-1	CASSFSKTGTGTLAYNEQFF	TGTGCCAGCAGTTTCTCTAAAACCGGGACAGGGACCTTAGCGTACAATGAGCAGTTCTTC
TRBV25-1	.	.	TRBJ2-1	CASSDRLPPNEQFF	TGTGCCAGCAGTGACCGACTCCCCCCCAATGAGCAGTTCTTC
TRBV19	.	.	TRBJ1-2	CASSTPDGDGYTF	TGTGCCAGTAGTACCCCGGACGGGGATGGCTACACCTTC
TRBV7-8	TRBD2	.	TRBJ2-1	CASSPGGRYNEQFF	TGTGCCAGCAGCCCGGGGGGGAGGTACAATGAGCAGTTCTTC
TRBV6-5	.	.	TRBJ1-1	CASTATGTEAFF	TGTGCCAGCACCGCTACGGGCACTGAAGCTTTCTTT
TRBV18	.	.	TRBJ2-5	CASTPNQETQYF	TGTGCCAGTACTCCCAACCAAGAGACCCAGTACTTC